This T cell receptor beta chain was found in a study of CD8+ T cells in alopecia areata. At the level of the study: Female C3H/HeJ mice aged about 7-10 weeks received skin from spontaneously alopecic C3H/HeJ graft donors aged roughly 6-13 months.

General observations from the study: Whereas mice showed it more clearly, TCR sharing across patients was murkier, possibly because of HLA. Scalp samples also contribute reads from the resident alphabeta T cells found in normal skin. Normal scalp showed lower clonality than lesional scalp, especially alopecia totalis/universalis.

The CDR3 totals 13 residues. The V gene end was trimmed by 2 bases and the J gene end by 3 bases; junction bases not matched to a gene: 2. Per the germline V gene, CDR1 is GKSSPN and CDR2 is SITVG. About this clone: The antigen remains undetermined. Genes and germline are mouse. From the germline J gene comes the end of the CDR3, since the read stops 4 residues before it.

Using CD4, CD8alpha, NKG2D, NKG2ACE and other markers, pooled cutaneous lymph node cells were sorted. RNA extraction and reverse transcription yielded cDNA as sequencing template. Sequencing used immunoSEQ multiplex PCR; TCRdb keeps in-frame clones, though not all of them. The sample was found to contain 250,000 or so clones, and every one recurs. The V gene is TRBV31, the J gene TRBJ1-2, with TRBD1 identical over 8 bases. This sequence was found in a C3H/HeJ mouse with alopecia areata. Mouse MHC haplotype: H2-k. Sequencing used CD4+ T cells sorted from a lymph node. Incomplete CDR3 DNA: TGTGCCTGGAGTAGGGACAGGTACTCC. Protein: CAWSRDRYS. The CDR3 in full is CAWSRDRYSDYTF. Full variable domain (missing parts from reference TRBV31 and TRBJ1-2): AQTIHQWPVAEIKAVGSPLSLGCTIKGKSSPNLYWYWQATGGTLQQLFYSITVGQVESVVQLNLSASRPKDDQFILSTEKLLLSHSGFYLCAWSRDRYSDYTFGSGTRLLVI.